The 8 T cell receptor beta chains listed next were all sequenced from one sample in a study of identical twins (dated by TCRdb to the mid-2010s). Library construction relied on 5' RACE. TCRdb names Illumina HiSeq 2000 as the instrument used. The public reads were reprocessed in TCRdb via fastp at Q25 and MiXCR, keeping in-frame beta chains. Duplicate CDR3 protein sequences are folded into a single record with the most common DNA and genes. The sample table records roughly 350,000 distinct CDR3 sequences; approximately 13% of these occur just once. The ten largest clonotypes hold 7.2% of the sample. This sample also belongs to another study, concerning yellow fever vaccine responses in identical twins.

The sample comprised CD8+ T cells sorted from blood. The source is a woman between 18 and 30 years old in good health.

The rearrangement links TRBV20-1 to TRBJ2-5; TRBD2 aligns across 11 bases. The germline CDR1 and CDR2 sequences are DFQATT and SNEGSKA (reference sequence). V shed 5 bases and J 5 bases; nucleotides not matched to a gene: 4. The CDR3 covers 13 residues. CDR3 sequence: CSAGTSGSETQYF. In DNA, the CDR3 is TGCAGTGCTGGGACTAGCGGTTCGGAGACCCAGTACTTC.

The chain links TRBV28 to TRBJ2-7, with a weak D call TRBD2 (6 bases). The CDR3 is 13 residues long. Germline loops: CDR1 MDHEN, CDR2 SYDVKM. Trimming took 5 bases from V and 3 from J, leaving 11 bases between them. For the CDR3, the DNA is TGTGCCAGCAGTGAGACGGGGGACTACGAGCAGTACGTC. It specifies CASSETGDYEQYV.

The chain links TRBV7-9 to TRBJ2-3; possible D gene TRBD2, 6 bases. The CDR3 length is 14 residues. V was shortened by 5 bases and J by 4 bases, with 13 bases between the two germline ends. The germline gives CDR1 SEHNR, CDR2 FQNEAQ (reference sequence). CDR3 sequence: CASSPDYVADTQYF. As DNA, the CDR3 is TGTGCCAGCAGCCCGGACTATGTGGCAGATACGCAGTATTTT. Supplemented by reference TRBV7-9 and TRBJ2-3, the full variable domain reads DTGVSQNPRHKITKRGQNVTFRCDPISEHNRLYWYRQTLGQGPEFLTYFQNEAQLEKSRLLSDRFSAERPKGSFSTLEIQRTEQGDSAMYLCASSPDYVADTQYFGPGTRLTVL.

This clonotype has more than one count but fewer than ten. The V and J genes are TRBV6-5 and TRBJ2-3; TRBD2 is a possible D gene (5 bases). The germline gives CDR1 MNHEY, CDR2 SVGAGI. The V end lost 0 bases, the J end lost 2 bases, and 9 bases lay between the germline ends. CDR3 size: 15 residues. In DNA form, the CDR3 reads TGTGCCAGCAGTTACTCGCTAGCTCTCACAGATACGCAGTATTTT. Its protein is CASSYSLALTDTQYF.

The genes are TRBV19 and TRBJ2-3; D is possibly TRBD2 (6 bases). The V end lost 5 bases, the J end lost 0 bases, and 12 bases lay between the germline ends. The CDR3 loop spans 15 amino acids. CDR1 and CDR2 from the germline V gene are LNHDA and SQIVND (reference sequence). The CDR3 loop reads CASSPGLRSTDTQYF. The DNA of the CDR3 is TGTGCCAGTAGTCCAGGACTACGCAGCACAGATACGCAGTATTTT.

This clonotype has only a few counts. CDR3 bases: TGTGCCACAGGGGAGGGGTCGGAGACCCAGTACTTC. Amino acids: CATGEGSETQYF. The genes are TRBV24-1 and TRBJ2-5, with 7 positions matching TRBD2. CDR1 and CDR2 (germline): KGHDR, SFDVKD. The CDR3 has 12 residues. Trimming took 10 bases from V and 5 from J; bases not matched to a gene: 6.

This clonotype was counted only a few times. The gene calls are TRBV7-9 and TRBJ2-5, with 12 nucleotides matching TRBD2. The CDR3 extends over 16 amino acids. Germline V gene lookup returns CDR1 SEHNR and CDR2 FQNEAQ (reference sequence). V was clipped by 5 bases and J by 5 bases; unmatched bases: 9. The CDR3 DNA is TGTGCCAGCAGCCCGAGGACTAGCGGGAACGGGGAGACCCAGTACTTC. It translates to CASSPRTSGNGETQYF.

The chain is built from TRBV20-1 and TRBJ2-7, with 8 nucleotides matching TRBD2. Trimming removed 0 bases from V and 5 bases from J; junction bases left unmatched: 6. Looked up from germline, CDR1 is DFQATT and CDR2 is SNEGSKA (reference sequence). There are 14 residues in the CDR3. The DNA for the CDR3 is TGCAGTGCTAGAGAGGTTAGCGGGGAGGACGAGCAGTACTTC. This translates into CSAREVSGEDEQYF.